A selection of T cell receptor beta chains follows, all from one sample in a study of blood T cell repertoires in COVID-19. Data came from immunoSEQ multiplex PCR; TCRdb stores just in-frame clones and leaves some out. In the table there are about 350,000 clones, approximately 91% of which are singletons. Sequencing was done on a sample of PBMCs or T cells enriched from blood (not recorded which). The receptors come from a woman in her twenties or thirties who had been exposed to COVID-19. Each CDR3 is given without its conserved first and last residue. Size values are once, few and many counts, or a class for expanded clones, and some rows have none.

V gene | clone size | CDR3 protein
TRBV27 | few | ASSLGAGAGHEQY
TRBV19 | NA | ASTSNTEAF
TRBV9 | NA | ASSGPTGSYGYT
TRBV7-6 | NA | ASSSQAGVPDTQY
TRBV28 | few | ATQQGQGQPQH
TRBV27 | once | ASSWDYRYEQY
TRBV12-3/TRBV12-4 | few | ASSSLAVEQF
TRBV6-2/TRBV6-3 | NA | ASSYVGDYGYT
TRBV7-9 | once | ASSPGDRGPTGELF
TRBV5-1 | NA | ASSPTGSNTGELF
TRBV2 | NA | ASSSNRVGSPLH
TRBV5-1 | NA | ASSSDRGEQY
TRBV12-5 | NA | ASDGTSDTDTQY
TRBV5-6 | NA | ASSSDGGGSGY
TRBV7-9 | NA | ASGTGNYGYT
TRBV3-1/TRBV3-2 | few | ASTTNQGHRGTIY
TRBV9 | NA | ASSVGGRADEQF
TRBV6-5 | NA | ASSYSGQRTGELF
TRBV24-1 | NA | ATSTIAGVWGTGELF
TRBV6-5 | NA | ASSRSRGPGGYT
TRBV19 | few | ASSQRGPGLAGLGPYEQY
TRBV7-8 | NA | ASRPEPGTSGSGTYEQY
TRBV18 | NA | ASSPGVVDYEQY
TRBV19 | NA | ASSIGQGSPYEQY
TRBV7-9 | NA | ASSSDSQPYEQY
TRBV7-2 | NA | ASSPWGAGAGADTQY
TRBV4-1 | NA | ASSQAKLGIATNEKLF
TRBV19 | NA | ASSIDGQRTRAEQY
TRBV5-1 | NA | ASSLDPGGAYNSPLH
TRBV5-1 | NA | ASSRQGEDEQF
TRBV5-5 | NA | ASRGGQNSGNTIY
TRBV19 | few | ASSIVQGESQPQH
TRBV13 | NA | ASSPREGQDTQY
TRBV9 | NA | ASSEGLAGGPGGELF
TRBV29-1 | NA | SVTRTGMNTEAF
TRBV7-9 | NA | ASSLEAGCY
TRBV28 | NA | ASNGQQGNQPQH
TRBV9 | NA | ASSLATGQEQY
TRBV3-1/TRBV3-2 | NA | ASSQAIGGNTIY
TRBV7-8 | NA | ASSLGGTDTQY
TRBV25-1 | NA | ASSSRAGLAENNEQF
TRBV3-1/TRBV3-2 | NA | ASSQLASGRPTYNEQF
TRBV28 | NA | ASSLQSGLGDEQY
TRBV28 | NA | ASSLSRSSYEQY